This entry lists 32 T cell receptor beta chains sequenced from one sample in a study of blood T cell repertoires in COVID-19. Sequencing was performed with immunoSEQ multiplex PCR; in TCRdb, only in-frame clones are kept and a portion is missing. This table holds fewer than 300,000 clones, around 90% found once. Sample: PBMCs or T cells enriched from blood (not recorded which). The receptors here all came from a woman aged 25-40 years who had recovered from COVID-19.

The chain carries TRBV4-3 and TRBJ1-1; TRBD1 aligns across 8 bases. The CDR3 covers 14 residues. Germline CDR1 reads LGHNA; CDR2 reads YSLEER. The V and J ends lost 1 base and 6 bases, in that order; junction bases with no gene match: 4. In DNA form, the CDR3 reads TGCGCCAGCAGCCAAGCGACAGGGGATGCTGAAGCTTTCTTT. Amino acid sequence: CASSQATGDAEAFF.

CDR3 nucleotide sequence: TGTGCCAGCTCACGTGGGGGCCAGACCCAGTACTTC. Amino acids: CASSRGGQTQYF. The chain employs TRBV6-5 and TRBJ2-5, with TRBD1 as a possible D gene (6 bases). The germline gives CDR1 MNHEY, CDR2 SVGAGI. This CDR3 has 12 amino acids. V shed 8 bases and J shed 6 bases, with 13 bases lying between them.

This clone was counted a few times. The V and J genes are TRBV28 and TRBJ1-2; TRBD1 matches 7 bases. CDR1 is MDHEN, CDR2 SYDVKM, per germline. The CDR3 has 13 amino acids. The junction had 4 bases not matched to a gene; V was cut back by 5 bases and J by 4 bases. The CDR3 DNA sequence: TGTGCCAGCAGTGGGACAGCAACCTATGGCTACACCTTC. This gives the protein CASSGTATYGYTF.

The chain couples TRBV13 to TRBJ2-7; no definite D call. The V end lost 5 bases, the J end lost 3 bases, and 8 bases lay between the germline ends. This CDR3 contains 12 residues. Germline CDR1 is PRHDT and CDR2 is FYEKMQ (reference sequence). This CDR3 is CASSLQNYEQYF. CDR3 sequence (DNA): TGTGCCAGCAGCCTCCAGAACTACGAGCAGTACTTC. Drawing the rest from reference TRBV13 and TRBJ2-7, the complete variable domain is AAGVIQSPRHLIKEKRETATLKCYPIPRHDTVYWYQQGPGQDPQFLISFYEKMQSDKGSIPDRFSAQQFSDYHSELNMSSLELGDSALYFCASSLQNYEQYFGPGTRLTVT.

The chain couples TRBV18 to TRBJ2-6; the D gene is possibly TRBD2 (6 bases). Trimming took 3 bases from V and 0 from J, leaving 12 bases between them. The CDR3 has 17 amino acids. In germline, CDR1 is KGHSH, CDR2 LQKENI. The CDR3 region has the DNA TGTGCCAGCTCACCTGGACTGGGGGGCTCTGGGGCCAACGTCCTGACTTTC. Amino acid sequence: CASSPGLGGSGANVLTF.

The chain couples TRBV5-4 to TRBJ2-3, with D tentatively TRBD2 (6 bases). Germline values: CDR1 SGHNT, CDR2 YYREEE (reference sequence). Trimming pared 6 bases from V and 3 bases from J, leaving 14 bases between. The length of the CDR3 is 14 residues. This chain's CDR3 is CASIQDGGTDTQYF. In nucleotides, the CDR3 is TGTGCCAGCATCCAGGATGGGGGGACAGATACGCAGTATTTT.

The V and J genes are TRBV19 and TRBJ1-5; 9 nucleotides line up with TRBD1. There are 15 residues in the CDR3. The V and J ends lost 5 bases and 5 bases, in that order; junction bases with no gene match: 7. Germline V gives CDR1 LNHDA, CDR2 SQIVND (reference sequence). CDR3 bases: TGTGCCAGTAGTCTAGGACAGGGGTTGGATCAGCCCCAGCATTTT. Translation gives CASSLGQGLDQPQHF.

This clone was detected only once. This sequence joins TRBV7-9 and TRBJ2-2; a weak D match, TRBD2 (5 bases). V lost 1 base and J 3 bases, leaving 6 bases between the germline ends. The CDR3 covers 14 residues. Germline V lookup: CDR1 SEHNR, CDR2 FQNEAQ (reference sequence). Here the CDR3 DNA reads TGTGCCAGCAGCTTAGTTAGCGACACCGGGGAGCTGTTTTTT. This translates into CASSLVSDTGELFF.

V and J are TRBV6-5 and TRBJ1-6, with a tentative D call TRBD1 (6 bases). This CDR3 has 14 amino acids. Germline CDR1 is MNHEY and CDR2 is SVGAGI. Trimming took 6 bases from V and 7 from J, leaving 13 bases between them. CDR3 residues: CASSLGQRNSPLHF. The CDR3 region has the DNA TGTGCCAGCAGCCTCGGACAGAGAAATTCACCCCTCCACTTT.

The chain employs TRBV3-1 (or the pseudogene TRBV3-2) and TRBJ2-1; a weak D match, TRBD2 (6 bases). The CDR3 consists of 17 residues. In germline, CDR1 is LGHDT, CDR2 YNNKEL (reference sequence). The V end was cut by 1 base, the J end by 3 bases, with 16 bases between. CDR3 sequence: CASSQGSGLRGYNEQFF. Here the CDR3 DNA reads TGTGCCAGCAGCCAAGGTAGCGGCCTTCGGGGCTACAATGAGCAGTTCTTC.

This clone appeared a single time. The chain uses TRBV30 and TRBJ2-5; 7 bases are shared with TRBD2. Trimming removed 3 bases from V and 5 bases from J; junction bases left unmatched: 6. The CDR3 totals 13 residues. The V gene's germline CDR1 is GTSNPN and CDR2 SVGIG (reference sequence). The CDR3 protein is CAWRVGGVETQYF. The CDR3 region has the DNA TGTGCCTGGAGGGTGGGAGGGGTCGAGACCCAGTACTTC.

The rearrangement links TRBV24-1 to TRBJ2-1; 15 nucleotides match TRBD2. CDR1 is KGHDR, CDR2 SFDVKD, per germline. Trimming took 2 bases from V and 2 from J; bases not matched to a gene: 3. The CDR3 consists of 18 residues. The CDR3 coding sequence is TGTGCCACCAGTGATTCTTGGACTAGCGGGAGGGCCTACAATGAGCAGTTCTTC. As protein: CATSDSWTSGRAYNEQFF.

This clone has only a few counts. The chain recombines TRBV19 with TRBJ1-5, with D tentatively TRBD1 (6 bases). Germline V CDR1 and CDR2: LNHDA, SQIVND (reference sequence). Trimming shortened V by 7 bases and J by 0 bases, and 10 bases separated the two germline ends. The CDR3 has 14 residues. The CDR3 region has the DNA TGTGCCAGTATGGACAGTTATAGCAATCAGCCCCAGCATTTT. Its protein is CASMDSYSNQPQHF.

The chain is built from TRBV6-2 or TRBV6-3 and TRBJ2-1; 9 nucleotides match TRBD2. J lost 0 bases, V lost 1 base, and 7 bases had no gene match. Germline assignment: CDR1 MNHEY and CDR2 SVGEGT. The CDR3 has 18 residues. As DNA, the CDR3 is TGTGCCAGCAGTTACTTCCCTAGCGGGACGAGCTCCTACAATGAGCAGTTCTTC. Protein sequence: CASSYFPSGTSSYNEQFF.

The chain is built from TRBV19 and TRBJ1-5, with 7 bases that match TRBD1. This CDR3 has 14 amino acids. V lost 3 bases and J lost 4; bases outside the gene matches: 3. Germline CDR1 reads LNHDA; CDR2 reads SQIVND (reference sequence). As DNA, the CDR3 is TGTGCCAGTAGTATCGACAGGGAGAATCAGCCCCAGCATTTT. This gives the protein CASSIDRENQPQHF.

On this clone: One junction end does not reproduce the germline sequence, and a read error may be involved. The chain recombines TRBV15 with TRBJ2-3, with a weak D call TRBD1 (7 bases). This CDR3 contains 16 residues. Germline V gene data show CDR1 as LNHNV and CDR2 as YYDKDF (reference sequence). CDR3 nucleotides: TGTGCCACCACCAGAGGGGGCGGGGTAGGTGTGGATACGCAGTATTTT. This translates into CATTRGGGVGVDTQYF.

This chain links TRBV5-1 with TRBJ1-1; 9 positions match TRBD1. The CDR3 sequence is 15 residues long. CDR1 SGHRS and CDR2 YFSETQ come from the germline V gene. Germline trimming cut 4 bases from V and 0 bases from J; bases unmatched to any gene: 4. The CDR3 reads CASSQGQGMNTEAFF. CDR3 DNA sequence: TGCGCCAGCAGCCAAGGACAGGGGATGAACACTGAAGCTTTCTTT.

The CDR3 coding sequence is TGTGCCAGCAGCGATCTACAGGGCGCCTCAGAGACCCAGTACTTC. Translated, it gives CASSDLQGASETQYF. V is TRBV5-5 and J is TRBJ2-5, with D possibly TRBD1 on 6 matching bases. This CDR3 comprises 15 residues. Per the germline V gene, CDR1 is SGHKS and CDR2 is YYEKEE (reference sequence). Trimming removed 4 bases at V and 4 bases at J, with 17 bases between.

The rearrangement links TRBV19 to TRBJ2-7, with D possibly matching TRBD1 (6 bases). The germline V gene encodes CDR1 LNHDA and CDR2 SQIVND (reference sequence). Trimming pared 3 bases from V and 4 bases from J, leaving 10 bases between. The CDR3 loop spans 13 amino acids. CDR3: CASSMDRQYEQYF. The CDR3, as DNA: TGTGCCAGTAGTATGGACAGACAATACGAGCAGTACTTC.

This rearrangement joins TRBV7-3 to TRBJ2-1, with 8 positions matching TRBD2. CDR1 is SGHTA and CDR2 is FQGTGA in the germline V gene. The ends lost 2 bases at V and 7 bases at J; junction bases unmatched: 7. This CDR3 region has 15 residues. The CDR3 sequence is CASSLEAGGVNEQFF. The CDR3 region has the DNA TGTGCCAGCAGCTTAGAGGCGGGAGGCGTAAATGAGCAGTTCTTC. Full variable domain (remainder filled in from reference TRBV7-3 and TRBJ2-1): GAGVSQTPSNKVTEKGKYVELRCDPISGHTALYWYRQSLGQGPEFLIYFQGTGAADDSGLPNDRFFAVRPEGSVSTLKIQRTERGDSAVYLCASSLEAGGVNEQFFGPGTRLTVL.

This chain joins TRBV10-1 and TRBJ2-7; 7 bases are shared with TRBD1. Germline lookup yields CDR1 WNHNN and CDR2 SYGVQD (reference sequence). Trimming took 7 bases from V and 3 from J; bases not matched to a gene: 21. The CDR3 runs 18 residues. The CDR3 coding sequence is TGCGCCAGCATCTTCCTCTCTCCAGTCAGGGGGTTAAGCTACGAGCAGTACTTC. Its protein is CASIFLSPVRGLSYEQYF.

The V and J genes are TRBV6-2 or TRBV6-3 and TRBJ1-1; no clear D gene. Per germline, CDR1 MNHEY and CDR2 SVGEGT. V lost 3 bases and J 5 bases, leaving 13 bases between the germline ends. CDR3 length: 14 residues. The CDR3 DNA reads as TGTGCCAGCAGTTATCCAGCTTCGGGTACTGAAGCTTTCTTT. As protein: CASSYPASGTEAFF.

With respect to this clone: The sample has other DNA sequences that encode this CDR3 too. This sequence joins TRBV5-1 and TRBJ1-5; TRBD1 aligns across 11 bases. V shed 0 bases, J shed 7 bases, and the junction held 3 bases outside the gene matches. This CDR3 spans 15 amino acids. Germline V gene data show CDR1 as SGHRS and CDR2 as YFSETQ. The CDR3: CASSLGTGGDQPQHF. The CDR3 nucleotides read TGCGCCAGCAGCTTGGGGACAGGGGGCGACCAGCCCCAGCATTTT.

The rearrangement links TRBV5-1 to TRBJ1-2, with a tentative D call TRBD1 (6 bases). The CDR3 has 12 amino acids. CDR1 and CDR2 (germline): SGHRS, YFSETQ. V was pared by 2 bases and J by 7 bases, with 9 bases between. The CDR3 DNA reads TGCGCCAGCAGCTTTGGGACAACTGGCTACACCTTC. Amino acid sequence: CASSFGTTGYTF.

The gene calls are TRBV4-3 and TRBJ1-2, with TRBD1 matching over 8 bases. Germline CDR1 LGHNA, CDR2 YSLEER. The V gene end was trimmed by 3 bases and the J gene end by 5 bases; junction bases not matched to a gene: 8. This CDR3 contains 15 residues. Written as DNA, the CDR3 is TGCGCCAGCAGCCAGGACCGGGACAGGAGATATGGCTACACCTTC. Amino acid sequence: CASSQDRDRRYGYTF.

The rearrangement uses TRBV5-1 and TRBJ2-2, with TRBD1 matching 10 bases. Losses at the gene ends were 0 bases for V and 7 bases for J; bases not matched to a gene: 9. This CDR3 spans 17 amino acids. Germline loops: CDR1 SGHRS, CDR2 YFSETQ. As DNA, the CDR3 is TGCGCCAGCAGCTTGGCGGGACAGGGGATTTCAGGCGGGGAGCTGTTTTTT. The encoded protein is CASSLAGQGISGGELFF.

The V call is TRBV4-2, the J call TRBJ1-6; no definite D call. V shed 4 bases and J shed 9 bases, with 16 bases lying between them. Germline lookup yields CDR1 LGHNA and CDR2 YNFKEQ. The CDR3 spans 15 residues. Written as DNA, the CDR3 is TGTGCCAGCAGCCCCAATGAGGGTCAGACTTCACCCCTCCACTTT. Translated: CASSPNEGQTSPLHF.

The rearrangement links TRBV28 to TRBJ2-7, with D maybe TRBD2 (6 bases). V lost 6 bases and J 4 bases, leaving 13 bases between the germline ends. Germline V gene sequence: CDR1 MDHEN, CDR2 SYDVKM. The CDR3 runs to 13 residues. The CDR3 DNA reads as TGTGCCAGCAGCCGGGGACTGTCATACGAGCAGTACTTC. Its protein product is CASSRGLSYEQYF.

J is TRBJ1-3 and V is TRBV24-1, with D possibly matching TRBD1 (6 bases). CDR3 length: 17 amino acids. Germline loops: CDR1 KGHDR, CDR2 SFDVKD. Trimming took 3 bases from V and 0 from J, leaving 14 bases between them. CDR3: CATSDDPGQSSGNTIYF. The DNA of the CDR3 is TGTGCCACCAGTGATGACCCGGGACAAAGCTCTGGAAACACCATATATTTT.

The V gene is TRBV24-1, the J gene TRBJ2-1; TRBD2 aligns across 9 bases. This CDR3 spans 19 amino acids. V shed 3 bases, J shed 3 bases, and the junction held 14 bases outside the gene matches. The germline V gene has CDR1 KGHDR and CDR2 SFDVKD. The CDR3 is CATSDASPSSGNSYNEQFF. CDR3 coding DNA: TGTGCCACCAGTGATGCATCCCCCTCTAGCGGGAATAGCTACAATGAGCAGTTCTTC.

The chain employs TRBV6-5 and TRBJ1-3; tentatively, D is TRBD1 (6 bases). Between the trimmed V and J ends, which lost 7 bases and 2 bases, there was a span of 15 bases. There are 15 residues in the CDR3. Germline-derived CDR1 and CDR2 are MNHEY and SVGAGI. This CDR3 is CASTRRGRTGNTIYF. The CDR3 DNA reads TGTGCCAGCACTCGCAGGGGTAGGACTGGAAACACCATATATTTT.

The chain joins TRBV27 to TRBJ1-5, with a weak D call TRBD1 (5 bases). CDR1 is MNHEY and CDR2 is SMNVEV in the germline V gene (reference sequence). Trimming pared 3 bases from V and 2 bases from J, leaving 8 bases between. CDR3 size: 14 residues. The CDR3 DNA follows: TGTGCCAGCAGTTTTCAGGGCCGCAATCAGCCCCAGCATTTT. Translation gives CASSFQGRNQPQHF.